This TCR beta chain was identified during a study of cytomegalovirus exposure and HLA in healthy donors. It was with 60 Vbeta and 13 Jbeta primers that the PCR ran. Sequenced by immunoSEQ multiplex PCR; TCRdb stores in-frame clones only, minus some. The data hold about 130,000 clones, with 70% to 80% observed a single time. The sequencing input was PBMCs. This receptor was obtained from a middle-aged man in good health and CMV-seropositive.

CDR3 residues: CASSLVTSGSRYNEQFF. The CDR3 DNA reads as TGTGCCAGCAGCTTAGTGACTAGCGGGAGTCGGTACAATGAGCAGTTCTTC. The chain links TRBV7-6 to TRBJ2-1, with 12 bases fitting TRBD2. This CDR3 has 17 residues. Losses at the gene ends were 1 base for V and 4 bases for J; bases not matched to a gene: 5. Looked up from germline, CDR1 is SGHVS and CDR2 is FNYEAQ.